The 21 T cell receptor beta chains listed next were all sequenced from one sample in a study of T-cell memory formation after mild COVID-19. In TCRdb, the 5' RACE reads were re-called with MiXCR into one record per CDR3 protein. The data show fewer than 300,000 distinct CDR3 sequences, 16% seen once. Input material: PBMCs or a T cell subset sorted from them (not recorded which). Receptor source: a man aged 18-30 years who had mild COVID-19 (a few samples of this study predate the infection). Cell type and time point are not known.

V gene TRBV12-3 or TRBV12-4 combines with J gene TRBJ2-5; 8 nucleotides agree with TRBD1. This CDR3 has 16 residues. The J segment lost 2 bases and the V segment lost 1 base, leaving 6 bases of the junction unmatched. For the CDR3, the DNA is TGTGCCAGCAGTTTAGTCAGGGGGCAGGGGCAAGAGACCCAGTACTTC. This sequence encodes CASSLVRGQGQETQYF.

This clonotype was counted at least ten times. The V gene is TRBV7-2, the J gene TRBJ2-3; D may be TRBD1 or TRBD2 (6 bases each). The CDR3 runs to 15 residues. The germline V gene encodes CDR1 SGHTA and CDR2 FQGNSA. Trimming cost V 2 bases and J 2 bases, with 11 bases left between them. CDR3 sequence (DNA): TGTGCCAGCAGCTTATCGCCGGGGGCCACAGATACGCAGTATTTT. Translation: CASSLSPGATDTQYF.

This clonotype has only a few counts. V and J are TRBV20-1 and TRBJ2-3; D ambiguous. V was shortened by 1 base and J by 0 bases, with 8 bases between the two germline ends. This CDR3 comprises 14 residues. Per the germline V gene, CDR1 is DFQATT and CDR2 is SNEGSKA (reference sequence). The CDR3 here is CSARGTRSTDTQYF. For the CDR3, the DNA is TGCAGTGCTAGAGGGACCCGAAGCACAGATACGCAGTATTTT.

The rearrangement links TRBV27 to TRBJ1-1; D is undetermined. Germline CDR1 MNHEY, CDR2 SMNVEV (reference sequence). V was pared by 6 bases and J by 0 bases, with 11 bases between. This CDR3 has 14 residues. The CDR3 DNA sequence: TGTGCCAGCAGCCCAGGACTGCTGAACACTGAAGCTTTCTTT. It specifies CASSPGLLNTEAFF.

This clonotype was found a few times. This CDR3 is CASSPSGGRRQYV. CDR3 nucleotide sequence: TGTGCCAGCAGCCCTAGCGGGGGGCGTCGACAGTACGTC. The chain is built from TRBV27 and TRBJ2-7; 11 bases match TRBD2. With V trimmed by 6 bases and J by 10 bases, 8 bases remained unmatched. Germline loops: CDR1 MNHEY, CDR2 SMNVEV (reference sequence). The CDR3 contains 13 residues.

This clonotype was detected only a few times. The chain has TRBV20-1 and TRBJ2-7, with 14 bases lining up with TRBD2. J gave up 6 bases and V 6 bases, and 7 bases lay outside the gene matches. The CDR3 contains 14 residues. Germline CDR1 is DFQATT and CDR2 is SNEGSKA (reference sequence). Here the CDR3 DNA reads TGCAGTGCGTCCGGGACTAGCGGGGGTCTCGAGCAGTACTTC. It specifies CSASGTSGGLEQYF.

This clonotype was counted only a few times. The chain joins TRBV10-3 to TRBJ2-1; 9 bases map to TRBD2. There are 16 residues in the CDR3. Unmatched junction bases numbered 10, after V lost 3 bases and J lost 7 bases. Per germline, CDR1 ENHRY and CDR2 SYGVKD. The CDR3 DNA reads TGTGCCATCAGTGACGCCGCGGGGGGGCCCAGGAATGAGCAGTTCTTC. This sequence encodes CAISDAAGGPRNEQFF.

The chain recombines TRBV6-2 or TRBV6-3 with TRBJ2-2; the D gene is possibly TRBD2 (6 bases). With 7 bases removed from V and 5 bases from J, the gap between germline ends came to 11 bases. There are 13 residues in the CDR3. Germline V gene lookup returns CDR1 MNHEY and CDR2 SVGEGT. The CDR3 loop is CASKVGGTGELFF. The CDR3 bases are TGTGCCAGCAAGGTTGGGGGGACCGGGGAGCTGTTTTTT.

This chain's CDR3 is CASTTIDGVRTEAFF. CDR3 nucleotide sequence: TGTGCCAGCACTACTATCGACGGCGTGAGGACTGAAGCTTTCTTT. This sequence joins TRBV6-2 or TRBV6-3 and TRBJ1-1; unclear D gene. The CDR3 has 15 amino acids. In germline, CDR1 is MNHEY, CDR2 SVGEGT. Trimming took off 7 bases at V and 5 bases at J, with 20 bases between the two ends.

J is TRBJ1-2 and V is TRBV21-1; the table's D call, TRBD1, was not checked against the DNA. TRBV21-1 has pseudogene status. The CDR3 runs 13 residues. The chain's CDR3 is CASSRGGHYGYTF. The CDR3 DNA is TGTGCCAGCTCAAGGGGGGGACACTATGGCTACACCTTC.

The rearrangement joins TRBV15 to TRBJ1-5, with D unresolved. The CDR3 is made up of 17 amino acids. Trimming took 5 bases from V and 5 from J, leaving 22 bases between them. CDR1 is LNHNV, CDR2 YYDKDF, per germline (reference sequence). The CDR3 DNA sequence: TGTGCCACCAGCCTAATGGTCTACGGCAGGTCCGATCAGCCCCAGCATTTT. Protein product: CATSLMVYGRSDQPQHF.

The V gene is TRBV12-3 or TRBV12-4, the J gene TRBJ1-6; D is possibly TRBD1 (6 bases). V gave up 5 bases and J gave up 19 bases, with 21 bases separating them. The CDR3 has 13 amino acids. CDR3 nucleotide sequence: TGTGCCAGCAGTATGTTCTCGACAGGCCGGCTTCACTTT. It yields the protein CASSMFSTGRLHF.

This clonotype was counted only a few times. The J gene is TRBJ1-1, the V gene TRBV12-3 or TRBV12-4; D unclear. This CDR3 comprises 14 residues. V was trimmed by 7 bases and J by 5 bases, leaving 17 bases between them. Here the CDR3 reads CASTQTFEGTEAFF. CDR3 DNA sequence: TGTGCCAGCACCCAGACTTTTGAGGGAACTGAAGCTTTCTTT.

The chain links TRBV12-3 or TRBV12-4 to TRBJ2-5; tentative D call: TRBD1 (6 bases). The CDR3 contains 14 residues. V shed 4 bases and J shed 1 base, with 10 bases lying between them. In DNA form, the CDR3 reads TGTGCCAGCAGTTCGCTCAGGGGCCAAGAGACCCAGTACTTC. Its protein is CASSSLRGQETQYF.

The chain joins TRBV24-1 to TRBJ2-1; D is tentatively TRBD1 or TRBD2 (5 bases each). This CDR3 region has 12 residues. V was cut by 4 bases and J by 9 bases, with 9 bases left in between. Germline V lookup: CDR1 KGHDR, CDR2 SFDVKD. The CDR3: CATSDRESEQFF. As DNA, the CDR3 is TGTGCCACCAGTGACAGGGAGAGTGAGCAGTTCTTC.

The chain carries TRBV6-2 or TRBV6-3 and TRBJ2-1, with D possibly being TRBD1 (5 bases). This CDR3 has 12 amino acids. CDR1 MNHEY and CDR2 SVGEGT come from the germline V gene. V was shortened by 6 bases and J by 5 bases, with 8 bases between the two germline ends. The CDR3 DNA reads as TGTGCCAGCAGCCCGACAGACAATGAGCAGTTCTTC. It specifies CASSPTDNEQFF.

This clonotype has more than one count but fewer than ten. The chain couples TRBV5-1 to TRBJ2-7; D possibly corresponds to TRBD1 (7 bases). The CDR3 sequence is 14 residues long. Trimming left V 7 bases short and J 4 bases short, with 18 bases between. Germline-derived CDR1 and CDR2 are SGHRS and YFSETQ. The CDR3 reads CASADAGQSYEQYF. In nucleotides, the CDR3 is TGCGCCAGCGCTGACGCGGGACAGTCTTACGAGCAGTACTTC.

The sample holds a few counts of this clonotype. The chain is built from TRBV5-1 and TRBJ2-7; D is unclear. V was cut by 4 bases and J by 6 bases, with 17 bases left in between. The CDR3 consists of 14 residues. Germline V gene sequence: CDR1 SGHRS, CDR2 YFSETQ. The CDR3 spells CASSIQDPSGEQYF. CDR3 nucleotides: TGCGCCAGCAGCATCCAGGACCCCTCTGGCGAGCAGTACTTC.

This clonotype has just a few counts. This chain links TRBV7-6 with TRBJ1-3, with D uncertain. Trimming shortened V by 5 bases and J by 2 bases, and 10 bases separated the two germline ends. Looked up from germline, CDR1 is SGHVS and CDR2 is FNYEAQ. This CDR3 has 14 residues. The CDR3 loop reads CASSGYEAGNTIYF. The CDR3 DNA reads as TGTGCCAGCAGCGGATACGAGGCTGGAAACACCATATATTTT.

The chain employs TRBV18 and TRBJ1-2, with D unclear. V lost 1 base and J 4 bases, leaving 10 bases between the germline ends. Germline-derived CDR1 and CDR2 are KGHSH and LQKENI. This CDR3 comprises 14 residues. The CDR3 nucleotides read TGTGCCAGCTCACCACTTGCAGGCCGCTATGGCTACACCTTC. Its translation is CASSPLAGRYGYTF.

The CDR3 loop reads CASSPGWGGQDTQYF. CDR3 sequence (DNA): TGTGCCAGCAGTCCGGGGTGGGGGGGCCAAGATACGCAGTATTTT. This rearrangement joins TRBV7-2 to TRBJ2-3; D might be TRBD2 (7 bases). The CDR3 totals 15 residues. Looked up from germline, CDR1 is SGHTA and CDR2 is FQGNSA. The V end lost 6 bases, the J end lost 5 bases, and 18 bases lay between the germline ends.